What follows are 3 T cell receptor beta chains derived from one specimen sequenced in a study of shared clonotypes between healthy human individuals. Sequenced by immunoSEQ multiplex PCR; TCRdb stores in-frame clones only, minus some. The table records 490,000 or so clones, less than 80% of them present only once. The sequenced sample consisted of PBMCs. The receptors come from a woman aged 40 to 50 in good health. Some clones in this sample may be carry-over from other donors' samples.

A remark on this clone: The sample has other DNA sequences that encode this CDR3 too. This chain uses TRBV28 with TRBJ1-2; D is unclear. Looked up from germline, CDR1 is MDHEN and CDR2 is SYDVKM. The CDR3 is 11 amino acids. The germline V and J ends were trimmed by 4 bases and 5 bases, with 5 bases remaining between them. In DNA form, the CDR3 reads TGTGCCAGCAGTTGGAGATATGGCTACACCTTC. Its protein product is CASSWRYGYTF.

This chain joins TRBV9 and TRBJ1-1; the D gene is possibly TRBD1 (5 bases). The V gene's germline CDR1 is SGDLS and CDR2 YYNGEE. V was pared by 4 bases and J by 4 bases, with 14 bases between. CDR3 size: 14 residues. CDR3 sequence reads: CASSPAQEGTEAFF. As DNA, the CDR3 is TGTGCCAGCAGCCCAGCACAGGAGGGCACTGAAGCTTTCTTT.

The chain links TRBV11-2 to TRBJ2-7; 11 bases align to TRBD2. V shed 4 bases, J shed 5 bases, and the junction held 4 bases outside the gene matches. The CDR3 sequence is 14 residues long. Germline V CDR1 and CDR2: SGHAT, FQNNGV. CDR3 coding DNA: TGTGCCAGCAGCTCTAGCGGGGGGCCTAACGAGCAGTACTTC. Its translation: CASSSSGGPNEQYF.